This T cell receptor beta chain was found in a study of beta chain features in type 1 diabetes. On the study more broadly: The study examined 90 million to 130 million sorted cells across all samples.

Turning to this clone: Its antigen is not identified.

V lost 8 bases to trimming and J lost 6 bases, with 16 bases between them. The CDR3 sequence is 12 residues long. Germline V lookup: CDR1 SQVTM, CDR2 ANQGSEA. The purity of all sorted populations exceeded 98%. Expressed TCRB transcripts were sequenced, since all the RNA that had been isolated was reverse transcribed. TCRdb keeps only in-frame clones here, not all; method: immunoSEQ multiplex PCR. The profile shows hundreds of thousands of clones, around 15% of them singletons. Study findings and constraints: Whether TCRB rearrangement is influenced by HLA type went unresolved here.

The TCR sequence derives from a man aged 25-45 years in good health. Sequenced material: central memory CD4+ T cells from blood. The chain combines TRBV29-1 with TRBJ1-2, with a tentative D call TRBD1 (5 bases). DNA of the CDR3: TGCAGCTCACGAAATGGGGGGGATGGCTACACCTTC. Residues: CSSRNGGDGYTF.